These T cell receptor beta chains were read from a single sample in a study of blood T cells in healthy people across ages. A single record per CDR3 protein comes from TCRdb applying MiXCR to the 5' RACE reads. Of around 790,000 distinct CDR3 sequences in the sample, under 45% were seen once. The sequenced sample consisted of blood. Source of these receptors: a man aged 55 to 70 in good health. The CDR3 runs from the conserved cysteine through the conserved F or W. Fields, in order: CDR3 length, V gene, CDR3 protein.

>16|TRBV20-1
CSARDRVDNLNTEAFF
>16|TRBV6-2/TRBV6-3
CASGRGPPSGANVLTF
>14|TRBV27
CASMLAGAKNIQYF
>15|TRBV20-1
CSALSLSGGVDEQFF
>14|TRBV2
CARQGLAGGDEQFF
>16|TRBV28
CASSSSKGPWGEKLFF
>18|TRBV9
CASSEGPEGQEFESEQYF
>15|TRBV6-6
CASQDRGGYNSPLHF
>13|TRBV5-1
CASFDGTHNEQFF
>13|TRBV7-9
CASSLDAGYGYTF
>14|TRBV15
CAASRDKWAGEQFF
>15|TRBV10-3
CAISDRTGRTLEAFF
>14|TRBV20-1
CSAAKTGGNEKLFF
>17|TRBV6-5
CASSFSYRGLYNSPLHF
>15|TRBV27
CASSFSGQGVQPQHF
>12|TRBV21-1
CASTFSADTQYF
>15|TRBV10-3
CAISETGTENSPLHF
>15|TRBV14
CASSRLRGANEKLFF
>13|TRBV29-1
CSFWVAGSETQYF
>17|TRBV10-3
CAISEIAGAPSTDTQYF
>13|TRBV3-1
CASSQIQTYEQYF
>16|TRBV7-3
CASSLIGGAKEEIQYF
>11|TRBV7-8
CASSIQGSQYF
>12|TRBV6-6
CASSMGADTQYF
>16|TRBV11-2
CASSSISGTNTGELFF
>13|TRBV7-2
CASSSRVGNEQFF
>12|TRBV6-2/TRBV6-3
CASSRVTGELFF
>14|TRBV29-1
CSVSDRGDNEKLFF
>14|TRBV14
CASSPLRSGGELFF
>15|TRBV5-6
CASTTLARGTYEQYF
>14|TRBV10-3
CAISGSGSTDTQYF
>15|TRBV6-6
CASRPGDWADYEQYF
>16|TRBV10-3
CAISESGTSGYNEQYF
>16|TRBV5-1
CASSEGITGRTDTQYF
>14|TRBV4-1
CASSSPGGGETQYF
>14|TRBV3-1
CASSPEFPRDTQYF